This TCR beta chain emerged from a study of cytomegalovirus exposure and HLA in healthy donors. With 60 Vbeta and 13 Jbeta primers, the PCR was carried out. Using immunoSEQ multiplex PCR, the repertoire was profiled, and TCRdb retains in-frame clones only, with some absent. The sample yields approximately 110,000 clones, about 60% seen once. V was clipped by 6 bases and J by 1 base, with 13 bases between them. Germline assignment: CDR1 MDHEN and CDR2 SYDVKM. The CDR3 length is 15 residues. This sequence joins TRBV28 and TRBJ1-3; no clear D gene. The receptor was derived from a woman aged 30 to 39 in good health and CMV-seronegative. The sample was PBMCs. The CDR3: CASSPLSASGNTIYF. The DNA of the CDR3 is TGTGCCAGCAGCCCCTTGAGTGCTTCTGGAAACACCATATATTTT. The variable domain in full, completed from reference TRBV28 and TRBJ1-3, reads DVKVTQSSRYLVKRTGEKVFLECVQDMDHENMFWYRQDPGLGLRLIYFSYDVKMKEKGDIPEGYSVSREKKERFSLILESASTNQTSMYLCASSPLSASGNTIYFGEGSWLTVV.